The 15 T cell receptor beta chains given below trace back to one sample, sequenced in a study of response to subunit inactivated influenza vaccine. Each CDR3 protein gets one entry after TCRdb re-called the RT-PCR reads with MiXCR. The table records about 650,000 distinct CDR3 sequences, more than 15% of them present only once. This material consisted of PBMCs from blood, taken 12 days after vaccination. The receptors shown here come from a middle-aged man who received an inactivated influenza vaccine.

This chain uses TRBV25-1 with TRBJ1-4; a possible D gene is TRBD1 (6 bases). Trimming took 2 bases from V and 8 from J, leaving 18 bases between them. CDR3 size: 16 residues. The germline V gene encodes CDR1 MGHDK and CDR2 SYGVNS. CDR3 sequence (DNA): TGTGCCAGCAGTGAACCAAACAGGGATCTGGGGGAAAAACTGTTTTTT. Translation: CASSEPNRDLGEKLFF.

The J gene is TRBJ2-1, the V gene TRBV29-1; D call uncertain. Germline V CDR1 and CDR2: SQVTM, ANQGSEA. The CDR3 is 12 residues long. Trimming stripped 8 bases from V and 0 bases from J, with 8 bases between. CDR3 bases: TGCAGCTGCTGGAGCTCCTACAATGAGCAGTTCTTC. Amino acid sequence: CSCWSSYNEQFF.

V gene TRBV9 combines with J gene TRBJ2-1; D tentatively reads TRBD1 or TRBD2 (5 bases each). CDR1 is SGDLS, CDR2 YYNGEE, per germline. The CDR3 runs 15 residues. The V end was cut by 0 bases, the J end by 3 bases, with 10 bases between. The CDR3 DNA reads TGTGCCAGCAGCGTAGAGTGGGGGATCTACAATGAGCAGTTCTTC. As protein: CASSVEWGIYNEQFF.

The genes are TRBV20-1 and TRBJ2-5; a weak D match, TRBD1 (8 bases). The CDR3 is 15 residues long. Trimming removed 5 bases from V and 3 bases from J, with 19 bases in between. The germline CDR1 and CDR2 sequences are DFQATT and SNEGSKA (reference sequence). Here the CDR3 DNA reads TGCAGTGCTTCTGGGGGGGCAGGGGGCAAAGAGACCCAGTACTTC. Protein sequence: CSASGGAGGKETQYF.

The CDR3 loop is CASSLDIIGTEAFF. CDR3 DNA sequence: TGTGCCAGCAGTTTAGACATAATCGGTACTGAAGCTTTCTTT. The chain employs TRBV6-5 and TRBJ1-1, with D unresolved. Germline V gene sequence: CDR1 MNHEY, CDR2 SVGAGI. Trimming left V 4 bases short and J 5 bases short, with 14 bases between. The CDR3 sequence is 14 residues long.

In its sample, this clonotype was seen once. The chain uses TRBV20-1 and TRBJ2-6; D gene uncertain. Germline V gene lookup returns CDR1 DFQATT and CDR2 SNEGSKA (reference sequence). Trimming stripped 3 bases from V and 2 bases from J, with 5 bases between. The CDR3 extends over 13 amino acids. The CDR3 region has the DNA TGCAGTGCTAGGCACGCTGGGGCCAACGTCCTGACTTTC. This sequence encodes CSARHAGANVLTF.

The V call is TRBV3-1, the J call TRBJ2-2; 9 bases are shared with TRBD2. CDR3 size: 17 residues. CDR1 LGHDT and CDR2 YNNKEL come from the germline V gene (reference sequence). V lost 1 base and J lost 0; bases outside the gene matches: 3. The CDR3 reads CASSQGGLATNTGELFF. CDR3 in DNA: TGTGCCAGCAGCCAAGGAGGACTAGCGACGAACACCGGGGAGCTGTTTTTT.

This clonotype was seen only a few times. V gene TRBV4-3 combines with J gene TRBJ1-6, with 8 bases lining up with TRBD1. The germline CDR1 and CDR2 sequences are LGHNA and YSLEER. Trimming removed 3 bases from V and 7 bases from J; junction bases left unmatched: 8. The CDR3 is 16 amino acids. CDR3 DNA: TGCGCCAGCAGCCAGCCAGGGGGCAGGGGAAATTCACCCCTCCACTTT. Translating it yields CASSQPGGRGNSPLHF.

The V call is TRBV7-9, the J call TRBJ2-5; D is undetermined. CDR1 is SEHNR, CDR2 FQNEAQ, per germline (reference sequence). The V and J ends lost 5 bases and 5 bases respectively, with 15 bases between them. The length of the CDR3 is 14 residues. This CDR3 reads CASSPRRTRETQYF. DNA of the CDR3: TGTGCCAGCAGCCCCCGTAGGACCAGGGAGACCCAGTACTTC.

There are many counts of this clonotype. This chain uses TRBV10-3 with TRBJ1-3; 7 bases are a match to TRBD1. Germline V CDR1 and CDR2: ENHRY, SYGVKD. The CDR3 is 15 amino acids. The trim removed 6 bases at V and 4 bases at J, leaving 9 bases unmatched. The CDR3, as DNA: TGTGCCATCAGCCCACAGGGGAGTACCGGAAACACCATATATTTT. Amino acids: CAISPQGSTGNTIYF.

The chain combines TRBV25-1 with TRBJ2-3; 9 nucleotides line up with TRBD2. Germline trimming cut 4 bases from V and 3 bases from J; bases unmatched to any gene: 5. The CDR3 is 15 residues long. The germline gives CDR1 MGHDK, CDR2 SYGVNS. As DNA, the CDR3 is TGTGCCAGCAGTGCTTCAGCGGGAGGTACAGATACGCAGTATTTT. As protein: CASSASAGGTDTQYF.

The V gene is TRBV5-6, the J gene TRBJ2-2; 9 nucleotides line up with TRBD1. Unmatched junction bases numbered 13, after V lost 4 bases and J lost 6 bases. The CDR3 loop spans 17 amino acids. Germline values: CDR1 SGHDT, CDR2 YYEEEE. The CDR3 sequence is CASSLNWAGQGSGELFF. The CDR3 nucleotides read TGTGCCAGCAGCCTCAATTGGGCGGGACAGGGTTCCGGGGAGCTGTTTTTT.

J is TRBJ2-1 and V is TRBV29-1; D might be TRBD1 (5 bases). CDR3 size: 15 residues. Germline V gives CDR1 SQVTM, CDR2 ANQGSEA. Trimming cost V 3 bases and J 2 bases, with 14 bases left between them. The CDR3 loop is CSVDKGLGTYNEQFF. The CDR3 nucleotides read TGCAGCGTTGATAAGGGGCTGGGGACCTACAATGAGCAGTTCTTC.

A note on this clonotype: A single base separates this from a much larger clone, so it may be a read error. The chain has TRBV3-1 and TRBJ1-2; D unresolved. The CDR3 covers 11 residues. Germline-derived CDR1 and CDR2 are LGHDT and YNNKEL (reference sequence). With 3 bases removed from V and 4 bases from J, the gap between germline ends came to 3 bases. This CDR3 is CASSQSYGYTF. In DNA form, the CDR3 reads TGTGCCAGCAGCCAGAGCTATGGCTACACCTTC.

J is TRBJ1-2 and V is TRBV7-3; the D gene is possibly TRBD1 (6 bases). The CDR3 is 15 residues long. Looked up from germline, CDR1 is SGHTA and CDR2 is FQGTGA. Trimming pared 2 bases from V and 5 bases from J, leaving 15 bases between. Here the CDR3 reads CASSLSAGEGYGYTF. CDR3 sequence (DNA): TGTGCCAGCAGCTTATCAGCAGGGGAGGGATATGGCTACACCTTC.